Listed below are T cell receptor beta chains from one sample, sequenced in a study of identifying expanded T cells in peripheral blood. Libraries were prepared by immunoSEQ multiplex PCR; TCRdb keeps only in-frame clonotypes and omits some of them. Among 85,000 to 100,000 clones, 88% were seen once, and the ten largest hold roughly 4%. The material sequenced was blood. The receptors were gathered from a person aged 18 to 75 in good health. The CDR3 runs from the conserved cysteine through the conserved F or W. The D gene is left open where the match is weak. Not every row has a clone size; where given, it reads once, few, many or a size class.

cdr3_length,clone_size,j_call,v_call,d_call,cdr3_aa,cdr3_nt
12,-,TRBJ1-1,TRBV28,-,CASMGGGVEAFF,TGTGCCAGCATGGGCGGTGGGGTTGAAGCTTTCTTT
16,-,TRBJ2-7,TRBV5-4,TRBD1,CASSLARGPIWHEQYF,TGTGCCAGCAGCTTAGCCAGGGGGCCGATATGGCACGAGCAGTACTTC
15,-,TRBJ2-5,TRBV9,-,CASSVDGQTQETQYF,TGTGCCAGCAGCGTGGACGGACAGACTCAAGAGACCCAGTACTTC
15,-,TRBJ2-5,TRBV6-1,-,CASSEARGYGETQYF,TGTGCCAGCAGTGAAGCCCGAGGATATGGAGAGACCCAGTACTTC
14,once,TRBJ1-3,TRBV30,-,CAWSRGAYGNTIYF,TGTGCCTGGAGTAGAGGGGCTTACGGAAACACCATATATTTT
19,-,TRBJ1-3,TRBV4-1,-,CASSQDFGSHNNMGNTIYF,TGCGCCAGCAGCCAAGATTTCGGCAGCCACAATAATATGGGCAACACCATATATTTT
19,-,TRBJ2-2,TRBV19,TRBD2,CASSTLLAGGPANTGELFF,TGTGCCAGTAGTACCCTACTAGCGGGAGGGCCCGCGAACACCGGGGAGCTGTTTTTT
14,-,TRBJ2-3,TRBV10-3,TRBD1,CAIRDRGPTDTQYF,TGTGCCATCAGGGACAGGGGGCCCACAGATACGCAGTATTTT
13,-,TRBJ1-1,TRBV7-2,-,CASTLDRSAGAFF,TGTGCCAGCACATTGGACAGATCCGCGGGGGCTTTCTTT
14,-,TRBJ2-1,TRBV5-4,TRBD1,CASCRDSSYNEQFF,TGTGCCAGCTGCCGGGACAGCTCCTACAATGAGCAGTTCTTC
16,-,TRBJ2-5,TRBV5-6,-,CASSFIQTFYQETQYF,TGTGCCAGCAGCTTCATACAGACCTTTTACCAAGAGACCCAGTACTTC
16,-,TRBJ1-4,TRBV16,TRBD1,CASSQFSDRAGEKLFF,TGTGCCAGCAGCCAATTTTCGGACAGGGCAGGTGAAAAACTGTTTTTT
13,-,TRBJ2-4,TRBV5-1,-,CASSLGQGRVWYF,TGCGCCAGCAGCTTGGGGCAGGGGCGGGTTTGGTACTTC
16,-,TRBJ2-3,TRBV25-1,-,CASSLALTDNTDTQYF,TGTGCCAGCAGTCTTGCCCTGACAGACAACACAGATACGCAGTATTTT
12,-,TRBJ2-7,TRBV6-1,-,CASRTGRSEQYF,TGTGCCAGCAGGACAGGGAGGAGCGAGCAGTACTTC
15,-,TRBJ2-1,TRBV7-3,TRBD1,CASSLWGRTGDEQFF,TGTGCCAGCAGCTTATGGGGGCGGACAGGGGATGAGCAGTTCTTC
13,once,TRBJ1-3,TRBV30,-,CAWMTGSGNTIYF,TGTGCCTGGATGACGGGGTCAGGAAACACCATATATTTT
14,-,TRBJ1-2,TRBV6-1,-,CASSEATGSYGYTF,TGTGCCAGCAGTGAAGCAACAGGGAGTTATGGCTACACCTTC
12,-,TRBJ1-6,TRBV28,-,CASSPPPVGLHF,TGTGCCAGCAGTCCACCACCCGTAGGCCTCCACTTT
15,-,TRBJ1-4,TRBV13,TRBD1,CASSQKTGPNEKLFF,TGTGCCAGCAGCCAAAAGACAGGGCCGAATGAAAAACTGTTTTTT
16,-,TRBJ1-2,TRBV5-1,-,CASSLNRDRSNYGYTF,TGCGCCAGCAGCTTAAATCGGGACCGGTCTAACTATGGCTACACCTTC
15,-,TRBJ1-2,TRBV5-4,-,CASSGGRANNYGYTF,TGTGCCAGCAGCGGTGGGCGGGCAAACAACTATGGCTACACCTTC
14,few,TRBJ2-7,TRBV15,-,CATSRDSGPYEQYF,TGTGCCACCAGCAGAGATAGTGGTCCCTACGAGCAGTACTTC
15,-,TRBJ2-7,TRBV27,-,CASSLTPWGDYEQYF,TGTGCCAGCAGTTTAACGCCTTGGGGGGACTACGAGCAGTACTTC
16,-,TRBJ2-5,TRBV5-4,TRBD1,CASSGETGQGGETQYF,TGTGCCAGCAGCGGGGAAACCGGACAGGGAGGAGAGACCCAGTACTTC
12,-,TRBJ1-3,TRBV6-1,-,CASRPSGNTIYF,TGTGCCAGCAGGCCCTCTGGAAACACCATATATTTT
17,-,TRBJ2-2,TRBV2,TRBD2,CASSGGTSGANTGELFF,TGTGCCAGCTCTGGGGGGACTAGCGGGGCGAACACCGGGGAGCTGTTTTTT
17,-,TRBJ2-1,TRBV9,TRBD2,CASSVDSSGGIHNEQFF,TGTGCCAGCAGCGTAGATTCTAGCGGGGGGATACACAATGAGCAGTTCTTC
15,once,TRBJ1-5,TRBV6-1,-,CASRGDRYSNQPQHF,TGTGCCTCCCGGGGCGACAGATATAGCAATCAGCCCCAGCATTTT
13,-,TRBJ2-7,TRBV9,TRBD2,CACSVEGGAEQYF,TGTGCCTGCAGCGTAGAGGGAGGGGCCGAGCAGTACTTC
13,-,TRBJ1-2,TRBV11-2,TRBD1,CASSPDRGYGYTF,TGTGCCAGCAGCCCAGACAGGGGCTATGGCTACACCTTC
14,-,TRBJ1-5,TRBV7-2,TRBD1,CASSVQGAYQPQHF,TGTGCCAGCAGCGTCCAGGGGGCTTATCAGCCCCAGCATTTT
15,-,TRBJ1-4,TRBV15,-,CATSRERGTNEKLFF,TGTGCCACCAGCCGCGAGCGGGGAACTAATGAAAAACTGTTTTTT
12,-,TRBJ2-6,TRBV30,-,CACSPGANVLTF,TGTGCCTGTTCCCCTGGGGCCAACGTCCTGACTTTC
16,few,TRBJ2-2,TRBV5-1,-,CASTLFQGSETGELFF,TGCGCCAGCACTCTGTTCCAGGGCTCAGAAACCGGGGAGCTGTTTTTT
11,once,TRBJ2-7,TRBV2,-,CASNLAYEQYF,TGTGCCTCAAACCTCGCCTACGAGCAGTACTTC
15,-,TRBJ1-3,TRBV30,TRBD1,CALKGQLIPGNTIYF,TGTGCCTTGAAGGGACAGCTCATCCCTGGAAACACCATATATTTT
14,-,TRBJ2-3,TRBV9,TRBD1,CASGPGQFTDTQYF,TGTGCCAGCGGACCGGGACAGTTCACAGATACGCAGTATTTT
15,once,TRBJ2-5,TRBV18,TRBD1,CASSFTRDRKETQYF,TGTGCCAGCTCATTCACTAGGGACAGAAAAGAGACCCAGTACTTC
12,-,TRBJ2-7,TRBV30,-,CAWVTHYDEQYF,TGTGCCTGGGTTACACATTACGACGAGCAGTACTTC
13,medium-sized,TRBJ1-2,TRBV4-3,-,CASSQRAGDGYTF,TGCGCCAGCAGCCAACGGGCAGGGGATGGCTACACCTTC
14,-,TRBJ2-1,TRBV11-1,TRBD1,CASSAGQGVNEQFF,TGTGCCAGCAGCGCCGGACAGGGTGTCAATGAGCAGTTCTTC
12,-,TRBJ2-7,TRBV28,TRBD1,CASSSGQGAPRF,TGTGCCAGCAGTTCGGGACAGGGAGCCCCTCGTTTC
12,-,TRBJ2-1,TRBV28,-,CASSTGGNEQFF,TGTGCCAGTAGCACCGGAGGCAATGAGCAGTTCTTC
14,-,TRBJ1-5,TRBV7-9,-,CASSPRGSNQPQHF,TGTGCCAGCAGCCCGAGAGGCAGCAATCAGCCCCAGCATTTT
15,-,TRBJ2-7,TRBV18,TRBD1,CASSPLGTGGYEQYF,TGTGCCAGCTCACCGCTCGGGACAGGGGGCTACGAGCAGTACTTC
12,-,TRBJ2-7,TRBV2,TRBD1,CASGQTGYEQYF,TGTGCCAGCGGCCAGACAGGGTACGAGCAGTACTTC
17,-,TRBJ2-3,TRBV7-2,TRBD2,CASSLALLAGETDTQYF,TGTGCCAGCAGCTTAGCTTTACTAGCGGGAGAGACGGATACGCAGTATTTT
13,-,TRBJ1-1,TRBV4-1,-,CASSLNGETEAFF,TGCGCCAGCAGCCTGAACGGGGAGACTGAAGCTTTCTTT
15,-,TRBJ2-5,TRBV18,TRBD1,CASSPRTGAEETQYF,TGTGCCAGCTCTCCTAGGACAGGGGCGGAAGAGACCCAGTACTTC
16,-,TRBJ2-1,TRBV9,TRBD1,CASSVDRGQSYNEQFF,TGTGCCAGCAGCGTAGACAGGGGCCAGTCCTACAATGAGCAGTTCTTC
11,-,TRBJ2-1,TRBV29-1,-,CSARSSEQQFF,TGCAGCGCCAGGTCCTCCGAGCAGCAGTTCTTC
11,once,TRBJ2-7,TRBV10-3,-,CAISQGYEQYF,TGTGCCATCAGTCAGGGTTACGAGCAGTACTTC
16,-,TRBJ2-7,TRBV27,-,CASRSSPGGGSYEQYF,TGTGCCAGCAGATCGTCCCCAGGGGGAGGCTCCTACGAGCAGTACTTC